This passage covers 9 T cell receptor beta chains from one sample sequenced in a study of cytomegalovirus exposure and HLA in healthy donors. The PCR was carried out with 60 Vbeta primers and 13 Jbeta primers. Profiled with immunoSEQ multiplex PCR; TCRdb holds only in-frame clones, not every one. The table shows over 100,000 clones, with around 78% occurring only once. Source material: PBMCs. The receptors stem from a woman aged 25 to 39 in good health and CMV-seropositive.

This chain uses TRBV7-9 with TRBJ1-1; no clear D gene. Looked up from germline, CDR1 is SEHNR and CDR2 is FQNEAQ (reference sequence). This CDR3 is 13 amino acids long. V was pared by 4 bases and J by 2 bases, with 8 bases between. In DNA, the CDR3 is TGTGCCAGCAGCTCAACTATAAACACTGAAGCTTTCTTT. Protein product: CASSSTINTEAFF.

The V call is TRBV2, the J call TRBJ2-7; TRBD1 might be the D (5 bases). The V and J ends lost 5 bases and 3 bases respectively, with 11 bases between them. Germline CDR1 is SNHLY and CDR2 is FYNNEI. CDR3 length: 13 amino acids. The CDR3 loop is CASSPDTFYEQYF. For the CDR3, the DNA is TGTGCCAGCAGTCCGGACACCTTCTACGAGCAGTACTTC. Based on the CDR3 plus reference TRBV2 and TRBJ2-7, the full variable domain is EPEVTQTPSHQVTQMGQEVILRCVPISNHLYFYWYRQILGQKVEFLVSFYNNEISEKSEIFDDQFSVERPDGSNFTLKIRSTKLEDSAMYFCASSPDTFYEQYFGPGTRLTVT.

In its sample, this clone was seen a few times. V and J are TRBV28 and TRBJ1-1; D gene unclear. This CDR3 is built from 11 residues. V lost 7 bases, J lost 1 base, and 4 bases lay in between. CDR1 and CDR2 from the germline V gene are MDHEN and SYDVKM. In nucleotides, the CDR3 is TGTGCCAGCAAACAGAACACTGAAGCTTTCTTT. Translation: CASKQNTEAFF. Looking up the rest from reference TRBV28 and TRBJ1-1 gives the full variable domain: DVKVTQSSRYLVKRTGEKVFLECVQDMDHENMFWYRQDPGLGLRLIYFSYDVKMKEKGDIPEGYSVSREKKERFSLILESASTNQTSMYLCASKQNTEAFFGQGTRLTVV.

The V gene is TRBV2, the J gene TRBJ2-5, with 15 nucleotides matching TRBD2. The V segment lost 6 bases and the J segment 4 bases; nucleotides outside the gene matches: 6. Germline V gene data show CDR1 as SNHLY and CDR2 as FYNNEI. This CDR3 has 16 amino acids. This CDR3 is CASRKRTSGGGETQYF. Written as DNA, the CDR3 is TGTGCCAGCAGAAAACGGACTAGCGGGGGGGGAGAGACCCAGTACTTC.

Here the CDR3 DNA reads TGTGCCAGCAGCTTCCAGGGCAGCCCAAATTCACCCCTCCACTTT. It specifies CASSFQGSPNSPLHF. The gene calls are TRBV5-5 and TRBJ1-6; the D gene is possibly TRBD1 (5 bases). V was clipped by 2 bases and J by 7 bases, with 13 bases between them. Germline assignment: CDR1 SGHKS and CDR2 YYEKEE (reference sequence). There are 15 residues in the CDR3.

V is TRBV6-4 and J is TRBJ1-4; possibly TRBD1 for D (6 bases). CDR1 MRHNA and CDR2 SNTAGT come from the germline V gene. The length of the CDR3 is 15 residues. V dropped 2 bases and J dropped 7 bases, with 14 bases sitting between them. As DNA, the CDR3 is TGTGCCAGCAGTGACGGTGGGACAACCGGTGAAAAACTGTTTTTT. Protein: CASSDGGTTGEKLFF.

This chain uses TRBV30 with TRBJ2-7, with a weak D call TRBD2 (6 bases). Looked up from germline, CDR1 is GTSNPN and CDR2 is SVGIG (reference sequence). This CDR3 has 14 residues. V gave up 0 bases and J gave up 2 bases, with 11 bases separating them. DNA of the CDR3: TGTGCCTGGAGTGTACGGCGGGGACCCTACGAGCAGTACTTC. Translating gives CAWSVRRGPYEQYF.

This clone was seen only once. The V and J genes are TRBV7-6 and TRBJ2-2; the D is unclear. Per the germline V gene, CDR1 is SGHVS and CDR2 is FNYEAQ. The CDR3 runs to 13 residues. V lost 5 bases and J lost 8, with 12 bases in between. In DNA, the CDR3 is TGTGCCAGCAGCCAACTGGGCGCGGGGGAGCTGTTTTTT. Encoded protein: CASSQLGAGELFF. Complete variable domain (other parts from reference TRBV7-6 and TRBJ2-2): GAGVSQSPRYKVTKRGQDVALRCDPISGHVSLYWYRQALGQGPEFLTYFNYEAQQDKSGLPNDRFSAERPEGSISTLTIQRTEQRDSAMYRCASSQLGAGELFFGEGSRLTVL.

There are a few counts of this clone. The J gene is TRBJ1-4, the V gene TRBV5-1; possibly TRBD1 for D (6 bases). Trimming removed 0 bases at V and 7 bases at J, with 10 bases between. The CDR3 length is 14 residues. Per germline, CDR1 SGHRS and CDR2 YFSETQ. This CDR3 is CASSLGQGSEKLFF. The CDR3, as DNA: TGCGCCAGCAGCTTGGGGCAGGGGAGTGAAAAACTGTTTTTT.